This T cell receptor (beta chain) came from a study of cytomegalovirus exposure and HLA in healthy donors. PCR involved 60 Vbeta and 13 Jbeta primers. Libraries were prepared by immunoSEQ multiplex PCR; TCRdb keeps only in-frame clonotypes and omits some of them. The specimen's table records about 52,000 clones. The sequence came from a woman aged 45 to 65 in good health and CMV-seropositive. Sequencing was done on a sample of PBMCs.

The CDR3 sequence is CASSLPGDVGPTQYF. The CDR3 DNA is TGTGCCAGCAGCCTACCAGGGGACGTGGGTCCGACCCAGTACTTC. The chain links TRBV6-5 to TRBJ2-5; tentatively, D is TRBD1 (6 bases). The V end was cut by 6 bases, the J end by 7 bases, with 21 bases between. Per the germline V gene, CDR1 is MNHEY and CDR2 is SVGAGI. The CDR3 consists of 15 residues.